This T cell receptor beta chain was observed in a study of radiotherapy plus CTLA-4 blockade in lung cancer. Study context: With approximately 30% of patients having disease control, objective responses were seen in roughly 18%. Notes on the study in general: In blood, TCR clones derived from the tumor expanded after radiotherapy plus ipilimumab.

TCRdb's copy holds only in-frame clones and misses some; the assay was immunoSEQ multiplex PCR. The repertoire holds about 83,000 clones, 60% to 85% seen once, with approximately 3.8% in the top ten. The CDR3 length is 17 residues. V dropped 5 bases and J dropped 1; count of bases not matched to a gene: 8. Germline V gene lookup returns CDR1 MDHEN and CDR2 SYDVKM. Points on this clone: The antigen is unknown.

Patients in the study, people with chemo-refractory metastatic non-small-cell lung cancer, received focal radiation plus ipilimumab CTLA-4 blockade. The TCR originated in a human donor with non-small cell lung cancer who had a partial response to radiotherapy plus ipilimumab. Some clones in this sample may be carry-over from other donors' samples. The chain employs TRBV28 and TRBJ1-5, with TRBD1 identical over 10 bases. The sequenced sample was peripheral blood, obtained from a patient treated with radiotherapy plus ipilimumab. DNA of the CDR3: TGTGCCAGCAGTCAGTTGACAGGGGGCGAAAGCAATCAGCCCCAGCATTTT. Amino acids: CASSQLTGGESNQPQHF.